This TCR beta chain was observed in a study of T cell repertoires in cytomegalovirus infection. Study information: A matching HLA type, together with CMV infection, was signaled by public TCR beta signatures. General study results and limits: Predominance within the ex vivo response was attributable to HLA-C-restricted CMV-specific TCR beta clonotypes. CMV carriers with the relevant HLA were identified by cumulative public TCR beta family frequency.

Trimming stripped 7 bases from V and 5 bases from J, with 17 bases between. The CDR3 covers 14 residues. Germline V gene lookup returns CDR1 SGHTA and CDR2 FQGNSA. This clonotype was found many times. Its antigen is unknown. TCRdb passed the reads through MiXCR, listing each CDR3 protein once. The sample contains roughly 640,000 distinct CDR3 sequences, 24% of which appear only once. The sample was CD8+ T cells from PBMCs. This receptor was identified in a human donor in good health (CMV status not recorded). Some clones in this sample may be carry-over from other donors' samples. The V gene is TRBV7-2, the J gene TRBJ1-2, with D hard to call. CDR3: CASIETSFPYGYTF. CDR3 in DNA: TGTGCCAGCATAGAGACTTCTTTTCCTTATGGCTACACCTTC.